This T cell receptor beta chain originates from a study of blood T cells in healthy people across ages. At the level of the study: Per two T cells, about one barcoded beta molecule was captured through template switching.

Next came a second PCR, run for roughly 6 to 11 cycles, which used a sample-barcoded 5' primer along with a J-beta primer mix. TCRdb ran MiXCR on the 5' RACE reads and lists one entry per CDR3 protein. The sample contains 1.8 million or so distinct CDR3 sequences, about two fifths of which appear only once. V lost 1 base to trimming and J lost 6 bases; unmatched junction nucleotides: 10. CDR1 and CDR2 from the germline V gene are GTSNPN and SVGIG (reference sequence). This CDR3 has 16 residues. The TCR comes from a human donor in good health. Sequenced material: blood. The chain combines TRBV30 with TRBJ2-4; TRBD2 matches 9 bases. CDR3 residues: CAWSAVAGAKGNIQYF. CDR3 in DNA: TGTGCCTGGAGTGCGGTAGCGGGGGCCAAGGGAAACATTCAGTACTTC.